This T cell receptor (beta chain) was captured by sequencing in a study of blood T cell repertoires in COVID-19. Study as a whole: The origin of the acute and convalescent COVID-19 samples was the United States, Italy and Spain. Sample material is recorded as cDNA or gDNA derived from T cells, B-cell-depleted T cells, or PBMCs.

Methods used by the authors: Amplification of reference gene primers provided the estimated nucleated cell counts. Measured with immunoSEQ multiplex PCR; TCRdb has only the in-frame clones, and not every one. That table gives V, J and clone size, and the DNA gave D and trimming. The table lists 390,000 or so clones, 70% to 90% of them singletons, with over 1.1% in the top ten. J was trimmed by 7 bases and V by 0 bases; bases with no gene match: 8. Germline CDR1 and CDR2: SGDLS and YYNGEE. The CDR3 has 17 residues. Sequencing used peripheral blood. This TCR was recovered from a woman in her thirties with active or convalescent COVID-19. The chain joins TRBV9 to TRBJ1-6; 9 nucleotides match TRBD1. The chain's CDR3 is CASSVAIGQGYNSPLHF. The DNA for the CDR3 is TGTGCCAGCAGCGTAGCTATAGGACAGGGGTACAATTCACCCCTCCACTTT.